These T cell receptor beta chains were read from a single sample in a study of T cell responses to AZD1222 COVID-19 vaccine. Generated by immunoSEQ multiplex PCR, the TCRdb table keeps only in-frame clones and is missing some. The sample consists of around 190,000 clones, 85% to 90% of them appearing once. The sequenced sample was peripheral blood, obtained on day 0 of AZD1222 vaccination. These TCRs come from an adult in good health. The CDR3 runs from the conserved cysteine through the conserved F or W. A D gene is named only where the DNA matches it firmly. Part of the rows lack a size; the others show once, few, many or a class for expanded clones.

CDR3aa: CASSQDLVGNTIYF
CDR3nt: TGTGCCAGCAGCCAAGACCTGGTCGGAAACACCATATATTTT
len: 14
abundance: .
d_gene: .
j_gene: TRBJ1-3
v_gene: TRBV3-1/TRBV3-2

CDR3aa: CASSSGIASAEQFF
CDR3nt: TGTGCCAGCAGCTCGGGAATAGCATCTGCTGAGCAGTTCTTC
len: 14
abundance: .
d_gene: .
j_gene: TRBJ2-1
v_gene: TRBV5-6

CDR3aa: CAWGRRTYNEQFF
CDR3nt: TGTGCCTGGGGGCGTCGGACATACAATGAGCAGTTCTTC
len: 13
abundance: .
d_gene: .
j_gene: TRBJ2-1
v_gene: TRBV30

CDR3aa: CASSRTGSYEQYF
CDR3nt: TGTGCCAGCAGCAGGACAGGCTCCTACGAGCAGTACTTC
len: 13
abundance: .
d_gene: TRBD1
j_gene: TRBJ2-7
v_gene: TRBV28

CDR3aa: CSASYRAEYEQYF
CDR3nt: TGCAGTGCTAGTTACAGGGCCGAGTACGAGCAGTACTTC
len: 13
abundance: .
d_gene: .
j_gene: TRBJ2-7
v_gene: TRBV20-1

CDR3aa: CARFPQGPEDSNQPQHF
CDR3nt: TGCGCCAGGTTCCCTCAGGGGCCGGAGGATAGCAATCAGCCCCAGCATTTT
len: 17
abundance: .
d_gene: .
j_gene: TRBJ1-5
v_gene: TRBV23-1

CDR3aa: CAISRGAQGNQPQHF
CDR3nt: TGTGCCATCAGCAGAGGCGCCCAGGGGAATCAGCCCCAGCATTTT
len: 15
abundance: few
d_gene: .
j_gene: TRBJ1-5
v_gene: TRBV10-3

CDR3aa: CSASLQGGNTEAFF
CDR3nt: TGCAGTGCTAGTCTCCAGGGGGGGAACACTGAAGCTTTCTTT
len: 14
abundance: .
d_gene: TRBD1
j_gene: TRBJ1-1
v_gene: TRBV20-1

CDR3aa: CASSLIGSVTGELFF
CDR3nt: TGTGCCAGCAGCTTAATAGGATCGGTCACCGGGGAGCTGTTTTTT
len: 15
abundance: .
d_gene: .
j_gene: TRBJ2-2
v_gene: TRBV7-3

CDR3aa: CASSTVLGEQYF
CDR3nt: TGTGCCAGTAGTACAGTCTTGGGCGAGCAGTACTTC
len: 12
abundance: once
d_gene: .
j_gene: TRBJ2-7
v_gene: TRBV19

CDR3aa: CATGTGRSPLHF
CDR3nt: TGTGCCACCGGGACAGGGAGGTCACCCCTCCACTTT
len: 12
abundance: .
d_gene: TRBD1
j_gene: TRBJ1-6
v_gene: TRBV27

CDR3aa: CASSPQEGNQPQHF
CDR3nt: TGTGCCAGCAGCCCTCAAGAAGGGAATCAGCCCCAGCATTTT
len: 14
abundance: .
d_gene: .
j_gene: TRBJ1-5
v_gene: TRBV7-9

CDR3aa: CASSRRDSSYEQYF
CDR3nt: TGCGCCAGCAGTCGCCGGGACAGCTCCTACGAGCAGTACTTC
len: 14
abundance: .
d_gene: TRBD1
j_gene: TRBJ2-7
v_gene: TRBV5-1

CDR3aa: CASSLGSPLHF
CDR3nt: TGTGCCAGCAGCTTAGGATCACCCCTCCACTTT
len: 11
abundance: .
d_gene: .
j_gene: TRBJ1-6
v_gene: TRBV7-9

CDR3aa: CASRETETGYTF
CDR3nt: TGTGCCAGCAGGGAGACGGAGACGGGCTACACCTTC
len: 12
abundance: .
d_gene: .
j_gene: TRBJ1-2
v_gene: TRBV28

CDR3aa: CASSLFRGNQPQHF
CDR3nt: TGTGCCAGCAGTTTATTCAGGGGCAATCAGCCCCAGCATTTT
len: 14
abundance: .
d_gene: .
j_gene: TRBJ1-5
v_gene: TRBV28

CDR3aa: CATSPRTGVDTQYF
CDR3nt: TGTGCCACCAGTCCAAGGACAGGGGTAGATACGCAGTATTTT
len: 14
abundance: .
d_gene: TRBD1
j_gene: TRBJ2-3
v_gene: TRBV24-1

CDR3aa: CASSQPRGGSGANVLTF
CDR3nt: TGTGCCAGCAGCCAACCCAGAGGTGGTTCTGGGGCCAACGTCCTGACTTTC
len: 17
abundance: .
d_gene: .
j_gene: TRBJ2-6
v_gene: TRBV3-1/TRBV3-2

CDR3aa: CASSPLRTEAFF
CDR3nt: TGTGCCAGCAGCCCTTTACGGACTGAAGCTTTCTTT
len: 12
abundance: .
d_gene: .
j_gene: TRBJ1-1
v_gene: TRBV11-2

CDR3aa: CASSLMGIVYEQFF
CDR3nt: TGTGCCAGCAGCTTAATGGGGATTGTCTATGAGCAGTTCTTC
len: 14
abundance: once
d_gene: .
j_gene: TRBJ2-1
v_gene: TRBV7-3

CDR3aa: CASSLGARYTEAFF
CDR3nt: TGTGCCAGCAGCTTAGGGGCCAGATACACTGAAGCTTTCTTT
len: 14
abundance: .
d_gene: .
j_gene: TRBJ1-1
v_gene: TRBV7-2

CDR3aa: CASSYPSGAISYNSPLHF
CDR3nt: TGTGCCAGCAGTTACCCCTCGGGGGCAATATCCTATAATTCACCCCTCCACTTT
len: 18
abundance: .
d_gene: .
j_gene: TRBJ1-6
v_gene: TRBV6-2/TRBV6-3

CDR3aa: CASSSDRGKGNTEAFF
CDR3nt: TGTGCCAGCAGTTCCGACAGGGGGAAGGGAAACACTGAAGCTTTCTTT
len: 16
abundance: .
d_gene: TRBD1
j_gene: TRBJ1-1
v_gene: TRBV6-5

CDR3aa: CAWSGSIIGNTIYF
CDR3nt: TGTGCCTGGAGTGGTAGTATTATAGGAAACACCATATATTTT
len: 14
abundance: .
d_gene: .
j_gene: TRBJ1-3
v_gene: TRBV30

CDR3aa: CASNPGLAGPEQYF
CDR3nt: TGTGCCAGTAACCCGGGACTAGCGGGACCCGAGCAGTACTTC
len: 14
abundance: .
d_gene: TRBD2
j_gene: TRBJ2-7
v_gene: TRBV19

CDR3aa: CASSLARGADTQYF
CDR3nt: TGCGCCAGCAGCTTGGCCCGCGGAGCGGATACGCAGTATTTT
len: 14
abundance: .
d_gene: .
j_gene: TRBJ2-3
v_gene: TRBV5-1

CDR3aa: CASSHRAGAHTDTQYF
CDR3nt: TGTGCCAGCAGCCACCGGGCAGGGGCTCACACAGATACGCAGTATTTT
len: 16
abundance: .
d_gene: .
j_gene: TRBJ2-3
v_gene: TRBV5-8

CDR3aa: CASSFGSGGHNEQFF
CDR3nt: TGCGCCAGCAGCTTTGGTAGCGGGGGTCACAATGAGCAGTTCTTC
len: 15
abundance: .
d_gene: TRBD2
j_gene: TRBJ2-1
v_gene: TRBV5-1

CDR3aa: CASSEVRTESSYNSPLHF
CDR3nt: TGTGCCAGCAGTGAAGTGCGGACAGAGAGCTCCTATAATTCACCCCTCCACTTT
len: 18
abundance: once
d_gene: .
j_gene: TRBJ1-6
v_gene: TRBV25-1

CDR3aa: CASSHLRTGNQPQHF
CDR3nt: TGTGCCAGCAGTCATCTTAGGACAGGGAATCAGCCCCAGCATTTT
len: 15
abundance: .
d_gene: TRBD1
j_gene: TRBJ1-5
v_gene: TRBV6-5

CDR3aa: CASSFGTDLNYGYTF
CDR3nt: TGTGCCAGTAGTTTCGGGACGGACCTTAACTATGGCTACACCTTC
len: 15
abundance: .
d_gene: .
j_gene: TRBJ1-2
v_gene: TRBV19

CDR3aa: CATKRRDRVHEQYF
CDR3nt: TGTGCCACCAAGAGGCGGGACAGGGTCCACGAGCAGTACTTC
len: 14
abundance: .
d_gene: TRBD1
j_gene: TRBJ2-7
v_gene: TRBV27

CDR3aa: CASSSTGSRNTIYF
CDR3nt: TGCGCCAGCAGCTCCACGGGATCTAGAAACACCATATATTTT
len: 14
abundance: .
d_gene: .
j_gene: TRBJ1-3
v_gene: TRBV5-1

CDR3aa: CASSFYTEAFF
CDR3nt: TGTGCCAGCAGTTTTTACACCGAAGCTTTCTTT
len: 11
abundance: .
d_gene: .
j_gene: TRBJ1-1
v_gene: TRBV28

CDR3aa: CASSLAGGVGLDTGELFF
CDR3nt: TGCGCCAGCAGCTTGGCCGGGGGAGTTGGGTTGGACACCGGGGAGCTGTTTTTT
len: 18
abundance: once
d_gene: .
j_gene: TRBJ2-2
v_gene: TRBV5-1

CDR3aa: CASSLAGGTDTQYF
CDR3nt: TGTGCCAGCAGTTTAGCGGGGGGGACAGATACGCAGTATTTT
len: 14
abundance: .
d_gene: TRBD2
j_gene: TRBJ2-3
v_gene: TRBV7-3

CDR3aa: CASSFDRGVNEQYF
CDR3nt: TGTGCCAGCAGCTTCGACAGGGGGGTAAACGAGCAGTACTTC
len: 14
abundance: few
d_gene: TRBD1
j_gene: TRBJ2-7
v_gene: TRBV7-8

CDR3aa: CASSFGDRYNEQFF
CDR3nt: TGTGCCAGCAGCTTTGGGGACAGATACAATGAGCAGTTCTTC
len: 14
abundance: once
d_gene: TRBD1
j_gene: TRBJ2-1
v_gene: TRBV7-3

CDR3aa: CASSQEQGAYQPQHF
CDR3nt: TGTGCCAGCAGCCAAGAACAGGGGGCCTATCAGCCCCAGCATTTT
len: 15
abundance: .
d_gene: TRBD1
j_gene: TRBJ1-5
v_gene: TRBV4-2

CDR3aa: CASSIGTGGTEAFF
CDR3nt: TGTGCCAGTAGTATAGGAACAGGGGGCACTGAAGCTTTCTTT
len: 14
abundance: .
d_gene: TRBD1
j_gene: TRBJ1-1
v_gene: TRBV19

CDR3aa: CASSTLKAGGTDTQYF
CDR3nt: TGTGCCAGCAGCACCCTTAAGGCGGGGGGTACAGATACGCAGTATTTT
len: 16
abundance: .
d_gene: TRBD2
j_gene: TRBJ2-3
v_gene: TRBV7-3

CDR3aa: CASSIVAGGGYEQYF
CDR3nt: TGTGCCAGTAGTATCGTGGCAGGTGGAGGCTACGAGCAGTACTTC
len: 15
abundance: .
d_gene: .
j_gene: TRBJ2-7
v_gene: TRBV19

CDR3aa: CASSLTGRDIQYF
CDR3nt: TGTGCCAGCAGCTTAACGGGGAGAGACATTCAGTACTTC
len: 13
abundance: .
d_gene: .
j_gene: TRBJ2-4
v_gene: TRBV7-9

CDR3aa: CASSETGGPGEQYF
CDR3nt: TGTGCCAGTAGTGAGACGGGAGGGCCGGGGGAGCAGTACTTC
len: 14
abundance: .
d_gene: TRBD2
j_gene: TRBJ2-7
v_gene: TRBV19

CDR3aa: CASSDQDGGAHSNYGYTF
CDR3nt: TGTGCCAGCAGTGACCAGGATGGGGGTGCGCATTCTAACTATGGCTACACCTTC
len: 18
abundance: .
d_gene: .
j_gene: TRBJ1-2
v_gene: TRBV6-4

CDR3aa: CASSPGHTASYEQYF
CDR3nt: TGTGCCAGCTCACCGGGACACACTGCCTCCTACGAGCAGTACTTC
len: 15
abundance: .
d_gene: .
j_gene: TRBJ2-7
v_gene: TRBV18

CDR3aa: CASSLGLGTTDTQYF
CDR3nt: TGTGCCAGCAGCTTGGGGCTGGGGACCACAGATACGCAGTATTTT
len: 15
abundance: .
d_gene: .
j_gene: TRBJ2-3
v_gene: TRBV5-6